The clone carrying this T cell receptor beta chain was counted ten times or more. Its target is unknown. Samples came from axillary lymph nodes draining the breast cancer. TCRdb analysed the multiplex PCR reads with MiXCR anew, one entry per CDR3 protein. The sample has around 130,000 distinct CDR3 sequences, over 20% seen once. Germline CDR1 is DFQATT and CDR2 is SNEGSKA (reference sequence). The CDR3 is 13 residues long. Trimming shortened V by 6 bases and J by 4 bases, and 15 bases separated the two germline ends. This specimen belongs to a study of breast tumors, draining lymph nodes, adjacent tissues. General observations from the study: Most tumor T cells seemingly derive from lymph node, then expand in tumor. Tumor and nontumor repertoires were significantly more similar in luminal-like than in basal-like breast cancer. Data only fit, rather than demonstrated, lymph node origin of most tumor T cells. Tumor repertoires ranked between lymph nodes and nontumor tissue in diversity, with V and J gene preferences.

The sequenced material came from axillary lymph node tissue. The chain has TRBV20-1 and TRBJ1-2; D ambiguous. The sequence was collected from a female donor with breast cancer. Some clones in this sample may be carry-over from other donors' samples. DNA of the CDR3: TGCAGTGCGGAAAAAAGGACGGCCTATGGCTACACCTTC. This gives the protein CSAEKRTAYGYTF.